Following are 22 T cell receptor beta chains from one sample sequenced in a study of blood T cell repertoires in COVID-19. Using immunoSEQ multiplex PCR, the repertoire was profiled, and TCRdb retains in-frame clones only, with some absent. The sample has 130,000 to 150,000 clones, approximately 82% seen once; the top ten hold 7.2%. Sequenced material: peripheral blood. The receptor set was obtained from a woman in her 50s in a cohort sampled during active or convalescent COVID-19.

V and J are TRBV7-9 and TRBJ2-5; TRBD1 is a possible D gene (7 bases). The length of the CDR3 is 16 residues. V was cut by 5 bases and J by 2 bases, with 18 bases left in between. The germline V gene encodes CDR1 SEHNR and CDR2 FQNEAQ (reference sequence). The CDR3 coding sequence is TGTGCCAGCAGCCTCAGGGGGGCTAGTCGGCAAGAGACCCAGTACTTC. It is translated as CASSLRGASRQETQYF.

The V gene is TRBV3-1 (or the pseudogene TRBV3-2), the J gene TRBJ2-5; TRBD2 might be the D (5 bases). From germline, CDR1 is LGHDT and CDR2 YNNKEL (reference sequence). This CDR3 region has 13 residues. Trimming removed 8 bases at V and 1 base at J, with 11 bases between. The chain's CDR3 is CASGSRGQETQYF. The CDR3, as DNA: TGTGCCAGCGGAAGCCGGGGCCAAGAGACCCAGTACTTC.

The V and J genes are TRBV19 and TRBJ2-5; 10 bases line up with TRBD2. The CDR3 totals 15 residues. V dropped 4 bases and J dropped 6; count of bases not matched to a gene: 8. Germline CDR1 is LNHDA and CDR2 is SQIVND (reference sequence). The CDR3 coding sequence is TGTGCCAGTAGTACCTCTAGCGGGGGAGGGAAGACCCAGTACTTC. Its protein is CASSTSSGGGKTQYF.

This clone came up a few times. The chain links TRBV6-2 or TRBV6-3 to TRBJ1-1, with 8 bases identical to TRBD1. CDR1 and CDR2 (germline): MNHEY, SVGEGT. The CDR3 totals 15 residues. Trimming at V came to 5 bases and at J to 3 bases, leaving 8 bases not matched to a gene. In DNA form, the CDR3 reads TGTGCCAGCAGTCCACAGGGGGACGGTTACACTGAAGCTTTCTTT. Translated: CASSPQGDGYTEAFF.

This clone came up once. V gene TRBV12-3 or TRBV12-4 combines with J gene TRBJ1-6, with 7 bases matching TRBD1. J gave up 9 bases and V 6 bases, and 2 bases lay outside the gene matches. The CDR3 contains 12 residues. CDR3 in DNA: TGTGCCAGCAGCCACAGGGGTTCACCCCTCCACTTT. Amino acids: CASSHRGSPLHF.

Only a few counts were recorded for this clone. The V and J genes are TRBV6-1 and TRBJ1-5, with TRBD1 as a possible D gene (6 bases). Germline lookup yields CDR1 MNHNS and CDR2 SASEGT. This CDR3 region has 16 residues. The V end was cut by 0 bases, the J end by 7 bases, with 16 bases between. The CDR3 DNA reads TGTGCCAGCAGTGAAGCCGCGGCAGGGGAGGGGCAGCCCCAGCATTTT. The encoded protein is CASSEAAAGEGQPQHF.

J is TRBJ1-2 and V is TRBV5-1; 9 bases agree with TRBD1. J lost 4 bases, V lost 4 bases, and 5 bases had no gene match. Per the germline V gene, CDR1 is SGHRS and CDR2 is YFSETQ. The CDR3 totals 14 residues. CDR3 nucleotides: TGCGCCAGCAGCCTGACAGGGGGAAGCTATGGCTACACCTTC. It is translated as CASSLTGGSYGYTF.

The chain uses TRBV3-1 (or the pseudogene TRBV3-2) and TRBJ2-2; 7 nucleotides match TRBD2. The trim removed 3 bases at V and 5 bases at J, leaving 6 bases unmatched. This CDR3 has 15 residues. Germline assignment: CDR1 LGHDT and CDR2 YNNKEL (reference sequence). CDR3 protein: CASSQWRGGTGELFF. CDR3 sequence (DNA): TGTGCCAGCAGCCAGTGGCGGGGAGGGACCGGGGAGCTGTTTTTT.

The V and J genes are TRBV4-2 and TRBJ2-7, with D uncertain. Germline V gene data show CDR1 as LGHNA and CDR2 as YNFKEQ. The length of the CDR3 is 14 residues. V shed 0 bases and J shed 2 bases, with 8 bases lying between them. CDR3 DNA: TGTGCCAGCAGCCAAGACCTAATAGCCTACGAGCAGTACTTC. It translates to CASSQDLIAYEQYF.

The chain combines TRBV15 with TRBJ1-5; 7 positions agree with TRBD1. Germline trimming cut 3 bases from V and 4 bases from J; bases unmatched to any gene: 3. CDR1 LNHNV and CDR2 YYDKDF come from the germline V gene (reference sequence). This CDR3 comprises 14 residues. CDR3 residues: CATSSGQENQPQHF. The CDR3, as DNA: TGTGCCACCAGCAGCGGACAGGAGAATCAGCCCCAGCATTTT. Variable domain in full (rest from reference TRBV15 and TRBJ1-5): DAMVIQNPRYQVTQFGKPVTLSCSQTLNHNVMYWYQQKSSQAPKLLFHYYDKDFNNEADTPDNFQSRRPNTSFCFLDIRSPGLGDTAMYLCATSSGQENQPQHFGDGTRLSIL.

J is TRBJ1-1 and V is TRBV18; D unresolved. Germline values: CDR1 KGHSH, CDR2 LQKENI. With 3 bases removed from V and 3 bases from J, the gap between germline ends came to 17 bases. The CDR3 consists of 16 residues. The CDR3, as DNA: TGTGCCAGCTCACCGTCGTCAAGGTCTGCGGACACTGAAGCTTTCTTT. Residues: CASSPSSRSADTEAFF. The full variable domain, completed using reference TRBV18 and TRBJ1-1, is NAGVMQNPRHLVRRRGQEARLRCSPMKGHSHVYWYRQLPEEGLKFMVYLQKENIIDESGMPKERFSAEFPKEGPSILRIQQVVRGDSAAYFCASSPSSRSADTEAFFGQGTRLTVV.

This clone was seen once. The genes are TRBV19 and TRBJ1-5; D may be TRBD1 (6 bases). The V gene's germline CDR1 is LNHDA and CDR2 SQIVND (reference sequence). The CDR3 covers 14 residues. Trimming left V 4 bases short and J 7 bases short, with 14 bases between. The CDR3 DNA reads as TGTGCCAGTAGTAGCGAACAGGGCTGGCAGCCCCAGCATTTT. This encodes CASSSEQGWQPQHF.

The chain joins TRBV2 to TRBJ2-7; D gene ambiguous. CDR1 is SNHLY, CDR2 FYNNEI, per germline. This CDR3 has 11 residues. V gave up 5 bases and J gave up 6 bases, with 8 bases separating them. The CDR3 region is CASSKSSEQYF. As DNA, the CDR3 is TGTGCCAGCAGTAAGAGCTCCGAGCAGTACTTC.

The rearrangement uses TRBV7-6 and TRBJ2-1, with TRBD2 matching over 9 bases. Germline V gene data show CDR1 as SGHVS and CDR2 as FNYEAQ. The V gene end was trimmed by 5 bases and the J gene end by 7 bases; junction bases not matched to a gene: 9. This CDR3 spans 15 amino acids. The chain's CDR3 is CASSAGAGGINEQFF. Written as DNA, the CDR3 is TGTGCCAGCAGCGCTGGGGCGGGGGGGATTAATGAGCAGTTCTTC.

This clone was detected once. The chain combines TRBV30 with TRBJ1-2, with a possible D match to TRBD1 (6 bases). Germline V gene lookup returns CDR1 GTSNPN and CDR2 SVGIG (reference sequence). V was shortened by 6 bases and J by 5 bases, with 19 bases between the two germline ends. The CDR3 runs to 14 residues. The CDR3 reads CACTRTVTSYGYTF. As DNA, the CDR3 is TGTGCCTGCACACGGACAGTCACCTCATATGGCTACACCTTC.

V gene TRBV24-1 combines with J gene TRBJ1-2; a possible D gene is TRBD1 (5 bases). The CDR3 runs to 19 residues. V gave up 2 bases and J gave up 0 bases, with 21 bases separating them. The germline CDR1 and CDR2 sequences are KGHDR and SFDVKD. CDR3 amino acids: CATSDSRVGRKGTNYGYTF. CDR3 bases: TGTGCCACCAGTGATTCCCGAGTGGGGCGCAAAGGGACTAACTATGGCTACACCTTC.

The chain joins TRBV6-6 to TRBJ1-5; 8 bases agree with TRBD1. V trimming: 5 bases; J trimming: 1 base; junction bases outside the gene matches: 7. Germline CDR1 MNHNY, CDR2 SVGAGI (reference sequence). CDR3 length equals 16 residues. The CDR3 loop reads CASSHPTGGSNQPQHF. The CDR3 bases are TGTGCCAGCAGTCACCCCACAGGGGGAAGCAATCAGCCCCAGCATTTT.

V and J are TRBV19 and TRBJ2-7; 7 bases line up with TRBD1. This CDR3 contains 16 residues. CDR1 is LNHDA, CDR2 SQIVND, per germline (reference sequence). V shed 0 bases, J shed 3 bases, and the junction held 8 bases outside the gene matches. The CDR3 is CASSIDLIGDSYEQYF. CDR3 coding DNA: TGTGCCAGTAGTATAGATCTTATCGGGGACAGCTACGAGCAGTACTTC.

The chain links TRBV19 to TRBJ1-1, with D possibly matching TRBD1 (6 bases). Germline V gives CDR1 LNHDA, CDR2 SQIVND (reference sequence). The V and J ends lost 7 bases and 5 bases respectively, with 11 bases between them. The CDR3 sequence is 12 residues long. CDR3 DNA sequence: TGTGCCAGTACCCGAGGGGGAACTGAAGCTTTCTTT. This translates into CASTRGGTEAFF. Drawing the rest from reference TRBV19 and TRBJ1-1, the complete variable domain is DGGITQSPKYLFRKEGQNVTLSCEQNLNHDAMYWYRQDPGQGLRLIYYSQIVNDFQKGDIAEGYSVSREKKESFPLTVTSAQKNPTAFYLCASTRGGTEAFFGQGTRLTVV.

This clone was detected a few times. The genes are TRBV18 and TRBJ1-2; unclear D gene. The length of the CDR3 is 15 residues. In germline, CDR1 is KGHSH, CDR2 LQKENI. V gave up 3 bases and J gave up 7 bases, with 18 bases separating them. The CDR3 DNA reads TGTGCCAGCTCACCTCAGAAGGACGGGGAGGGTGGCTACACCTTC. Amino acid sequence: CASSPQKDGEGGYTF.

CDR3 sequence reads: CASSLQGEDGYTF. In DNA form, the CDR3 reads TGCGCCAGCAGCTTACAGGGCGAAGATGGCTACACCTTC. This chain links TRBV5-1 with TRBJ1-2; TRBD1 is a possible D gene (6 bases). Germline CDR1 and CDR2: SGHRS and YFSETQ. The ends were cut back, 2 bases at V and 6 bases at J, with 11 bases in the middle. The CDR3 has 13 amino acids.

This chain connects TRBV7-2 to TRBJ1-1; possibly TRBD1 for D (5 bases). The V gene lost 4 bases and the J gene lost 7 bases, with 10 bases spanning the gap. The CDR3 spans 12 residues. In germline, CDR1 is SGHTA, CDR2 FQGNSA. The CDR3 sequence: CASSWWGFEAFF. CDR3 nucleotides: TGTGCCAGCAGCTGGTGGGGCTTTGAAGCTTTCTTT.